This entry lists 15 T cell receptor beta chains sequenced from one sample in a study of OX40 agonist ivuxolimab in advanced cancers. Assay used: immunoSEQ multiplex PCR; TCRdb lists only in-frame clones, some missing. The sample has some 16,000 clones, just over 70% seen once; the top ten hold roughly 36%. The specimen comprised CD4+ or CD8+ T cells sorted from blood, sampled in a trial of the OX40 agonist ivuxolimab. The source of these receptors is an adult with an advanced solid tumor such as melanoma, head and neck, liver or kidney cancer.

The rearrangement uses TRBV2 and TRBJ2-2; D tentatively fits TRBD1 or TRBD2 (6 bases each). V lost 8 bases and J lost 5, with 18 bases in between. The V gene's germline CDR1 is SNHLY and CDR2 FYNNEI. There are 15 residues in the CDR3. The CDR3 protein is CASCDRWGATGELFF. In DNA, the CDR3 is TGTGCCAGCTGCGACAGGTGGGGGGCTACCGGGGAGCTGTTTTTT.

The table lists this clone with a count of one. The rearrangement uses TRBV6-6 and TRBJ1-1; no clear D. V lost 2 bases and J lost 7, with 14 bases in between. This CDR3 spans 14 amino acids. Germline loops: CDR1 MNHNY, CDR2 SVGAGI (reference sequence). Written as DNA, the CDR3 is TGTGCCAGCAGTTACCTGACCGGGAACCGTGAAGCTTTCTTT. Amino acid sequence: CASSYLTGNREAFF.

This sequence joins TRBV4-2 and TRBJ2-7, with a possible D match to TRBD2 (6 bases). Germline-derived CDR1 and CDR2 are LGHNA and YNFKEQ. The V end was cut by 5 bases, the J end by 6 bases, with 11 bases between. CDR3 length equals 12 residues. CDR3 in amino acids: CASSIVGGEQYF. Here the CDR3 DNA reads TGTGCCAGCAGCATCGTGGGGGGCGAGCAGTACTTC.

The chain uses TRBV10-2 and TRBJ2-7; the D gene is possibly TRBD1 (6 bases). Germline CDR1 reads WSHSY; CDR2 reads SAAADI. The CDR3 is 13 amino acids. The V end was cut by 6 bases, the J end by 3 bases, with 12 bases between. CDR3 residues: CASRFRDIYEQYF. As DNA, the CDR3 is TGCGCCAGCAGGTTCCGGGACATCTACGAGCAGTACTTC.

The V gene is TRBV7-8, the J gene TRBJ2-5; 10 bases are shared with TRBD2. Germline loops: CDR1 SGHVS, CDR2 FQNEAQ. The CDR3 has 17 residues. V gave up 5 bases and J gave up 3 bases; unmatched junction bases: 12. The DNA of the CDR3 is TGTGCCAGCAGCCTCGGGTTAGCGGGAGGATTAGAAGAGACCCAGTACTTC. Its protein is CASSLGLAGGLEETQYF.

The genes are TRBV2 and TRBJ2-1, with TRBD2 identical over 9 bases. J lost 7 bases, V lost 8 bases, and 18 bases had no gene match. CDR1 is SNHLY, CDR2 FYNNEI, per germline. The CDR3 totals 17 residues. CDR3 protein: CASRGGLAGASWNEQFF. In DNA form, the CDR3 reads TGTGCCAGCCGGGGGGGATTAGCGGGAGCGAGTTGGAATGAGCAGTTCTTC.

This clone was detected only a few times. V gene TRBV5-1 combines with J gene TRBJ2-7; 10 bases agree with TRBD1. The V gene end was trimmed by 0 bases and the J gene end by 6 bases; junction bases not matched to a gene: 6. This CDR3 has 15 residues. Per the germline V gene, CDR1 is SGHRS and CDR2 is YFSETQ. This CDR3 reads CASSLGGTGAREQYF. The CDR3 nucleotides are TGCGCCAGCAGCTTGGGCGGGACAGGGGCGCGCGAGCAGTACTTC.

The CDR3 DNA follows: TGTGCCAGCAGCCAAGTAAGGGCGGCCGCAGACTCTGGGGCCAACGTCCTGACTTTC. Translation: CASSQVRAAADSGANVLTF. The V gene is TRBV4-2, the J gene TRBJ2-6; D uncertain. The ends were cut back, 1 base at V and 0 bases at J, with 16 bases in the middle. The CDR3 runs 19 residues. CDR1 is LGHNA and CDR2 is YNFKEQ in the germline V gene.

The CDR3, as DNA: TGTGCCAGCAGCTTGGGGACAGGGTCGAATGGCTACACCTTC. Amino acid sequence: CASSLGTGSNGYTF. J is TRBJ1-2 and V is TRBV5-4; TRBD1 matches at 8 bases. The CDR3 length is 14 residues. CDR1 is SGHNT and CDR2 is YYREEE in the germline V gene (reference sequence). The trim removed 0 bases at V and 6 bases at J, leaving 4 bases unmatched.

The V call is TRBV27, the J call TRBJ2-3; possible D gene TRBD2, 6 bases. The CDR3 spans 16 residues. CDR1 and CDR2 (germline): MNHEY, SMNVEV (reference sequence). Between the trimmed V and J ends, which lost 2 bases and 0 bases, there was a span of 12 bases. CDR3 in DNA: TGTGCCAGCAGTTTAGTTTTCGGGACTAGCACAGATACGCAGTATTTT. This gives the protein CASSLVFGTSTDTQYF.

V is TRBV11-1 and J is TRBJ1-2; 10 bases are a match to TRBD1. CDR1 SGHAT and CDR2 FQDESV come from the germline V gene (reference sequence). The ends lost 3 bases at V and 7 bases at J; junction bases unmatched: 11. This CDR3 is 16 amino acids long. The CDR3 nucleotides read TGTGCCAGCAGCTTTGTCGGGGGACAGGGGTCGGGTGGCTACACCTTC. This codes for CASSFVGGQGSGGYTF.

The chain links TRBV10-2 to TRBJ2-7; 8 bases are shared with TRBD2. The CDR3 contains 16 residues. Per the germline V gene, CDR1 is WSHSY and CDR2 is SAAADI. Germline trimming cut 3 bases from V and 1 base from J; bases unmatched to any gene: 8. The CDR3 region has the DNA TGCGCCAGCAGTGACGTGAAAGCGGGAGCGTCCTACGAGCAGTACTTC. Amino acids: CASSDVKAGASYEQYF.

CDR3 protein: CASSPEGANTGELFF. In DNA form, the CDR3 reads TGTGCCAGCAGCCCCGAGGGCGCGAACACCGGGGAGCTGTTTTTT. This chain joins TRBV9 and TRBJ2-2; possible D gene TRBD2, 5 bases. The CDR3 is 15 residues long. Germline lookup yields CDR1 SGDLS and CDR2 YYNGEE. Trimming cost V 4 bases and J 0 bases, with 10 bases left between them.

The chain links TRBV11-2 to TRBJ1-1; 7 nucleotides agree with TRBD1. The germline V gene has CDR1 SGHAT and CDR2 FQNNGV. The CDR3 is made up of 15 amino acids. J gave up 5 bases and V 4 bases, and 10 bases lay outside the gene matches. The CDR3: CASSSRDSGWTEAFF. In nucleotides, the CDR3 is TGTGCCAGCAGCTCACGGGACAGTGGTTGGACTGAAGCTTTCTTT. The full variable domain, rest sourced from reference TRBV11-2 and TRBJ1-1, is EAGVAQSPRYKIIEKRQSVAFWCNPISGHATLYWYQQILGQGPKLLIQFQNNGVVDDSQLPKDRFSAERLKGVDSTLKIQPAKLEDSAVYLCASSSRDSGWTEAFFGQGTRLTVV.

The chain couples TRBV6-4 to TRBJ2-1; 8 bases map to TRBD2. This CDR3 is built from 16 residues. J was trimmed by 6 bases and V by 3 bases; bases with no gene match: 10. Per germline, CDR1 MRHNA and CDR2 SNTAGT. CDR3 sequence (DNA): TGTGCCAGCAGTGAGTTAGCGGGGTCCGGTTTCAATGAGCAGTTCTTC. It encodes CASSELAGSGFNEQFF.